The 31 T cell receptor beta chains below all came from one sample that was sequenced in a study of blood T cell repertoires in COVID-19. Here immunoSEQ multiplex PCR was the method, and the copy in TCRdb shows in-frame clones only, minus some. The sample lists approximately 68,000 clones; 65% to 90% were seen once. Sequenced sample: peripheral blood. Every receptor here comes from a woman aged 55 to 70 with acute or convalescent COVID-19.

This sequence joins TRBV2 and TRBJ1-5, with D tentatively TRBD1 (6 bases). Per the germline V gene, CDR1 is SNHLY and CDR2 is FYNNEI. The CDR3 sequence is 11 residues long. Trimming took off 3 bases at V and 14 bases at J, with 11 bases between the two ends. CDR3 nucleotide sequence: TGTGCCAGCAGTGAGAGTTGGGACAAGCATTTT. It yields the protein CASSESWDKHF.

The chain joins TRBV6-1 to TRBJ2-7; the D is unclear. The CDR3 runs 14 residues. The germline CDR1 and CDR2 sequences are MNHNS and SASEGT. V was pared by 2 bases and J by 4 bases, with 12 bases between. The CDR3 loop reads CASSETRASYEQYF. The CDR3 DNA reads as TGTGCCAGCAGTGAAACGAGAGCGAGTTACGAGCAGTACTTC.

The V gene is TRBV7-6, the J gene TRBJ2-3, with a possible D match to TRBD2 (6 bases). This CDR3 has 16 residues. Germline V gene data show CDR1 as SGHVS and CDR2 as FNYEAQ. V lost 4 bases and J lost 2, with 16 bases in between. The CDR3 DNA is TGTGCCAGCAGCTCCTCACATAGCGGAGCCACAGATACGCAGTATTTT. Translating gives CASSSSHSGATDTQYF.

DNA of the CDR3: TGTGCCAGCAGTCCGACAGGGAGCTCACCCCTCCACTTT. It translates to CASSPTGSSPLHF. This chain connects TRBV3-1 (or the pseudogene TRBV3-2) to TRBJ1-6; 7 nucleotides match TRBD1. CDR1 and CDR2 (germline): LGHDT, YNNKEL (reference sequence). The CDR3 has 13 residues. The V segment lost 6 bases and the J segment 10 bases; nucleotides outside the gene matches: 6.

V and J are TRBV10-3 and TRBJ2-2, with D maybe TRBD1 (6 bases). The CDR3 contains 14 residues. V lost 7 bases and J lost 2, with 11 bases in between. Germline CDR1 ENHRY, CDR2 SYGVKD. Written as DNA, the CDR3 is TGTGCCATCACGAGGACAGCTAACACCGGGGAGCTGTTTTTT. This sequence encodes CAITRTANTGELFF.

This rearrangement joins TRBV2 to TRBJ1-4; TRBD1 matches 7 bases. With 7 bases clipped from V and 4 bases from J, the junction kept 3 bases outside the gene matches. The CDR3 sequence is 13 residues long. Germline V lookup: CDR1 SNHLY, CDR2 FYNNEI. CDR3 DNA sequence: TGTGCCAGCATACAGGGGATTAATGAAAAACTGTTTTTT. Amino acids: CASIQGINEKLFF. Based on the CDR3 plus reference TRBV2 and TRBJ1-4, the full variable domain is EPEVTQTPSHQVTQMGQEVILRCVPISNHLYFYWYRQILGQKVEFLVSFYNNEISEKSEIFDDQFSVERPDGSNFTLKIRSTKLEDSAMYFCASIQGINEKLFFGSGTQLSVL.

V usage is TRBV4-1 and J usage is TRBJ2-3; 10 bases map to TRBD2. The trim removed 1 base at V and 3 bases at J, leaving 7 bases unmatched. Germline values: CDR1 MGHRA, CDR2 YSYEKL. The CDR3 is 17 residues long. The CDR3 DNA reads TGCGCCAGCAGCCAAGCAGTAGCTAGCGGGGGTACAGATACGCAGTATTTT. Protein product: CASSQAVASGGTDTQYF.

J is TRBJ1-4 and V is TRBV3-1 (or the pseudogene TRBV3-2); TRBD1 matches at 8 bases. The CDR3 sequence is 16 residues long. V dropped 4 bases and J dropped 11; count of bases not matched to a gene: 15. From germline, CDR1 is LGHDT and CDR2 YNNKEL (reference sequence). The CDR3 DNA sequence: TGTGCCAGCAGCCCGTGGACAGGGCGGGGTGAACAGAAACTGTTTTTT. This encodes CASSPWTGRGEQKLFF.

This rearrangement joins TRBV5-1 to TRBJ2-3; TRBD1 might be the D (5 bases). CDR3 size: 15 residues. The V gene's germline CDR1 is SGHRS and CDR2 YFSETQ. V lost 0 bases, J lost 2 bases, and 10 bases lay in between. CDR3 sequence (DNA): TGCGCCAGCAGCTTGGACAGGAAGAACACAGATACGCAGTATTTT. It translates to CASSLDRKNTDTQYF.

This chain joins TRBV6-5 and TRBJ1-1, with D uncertain. The CDR3 totals 11 residues. Per germline, CDR1 MNHEY and CDR2 SVGAGI. Trimming stripped 8 bases from V and 2 bases from J, with 6 bases between. The DNA for the CDR3 is TGTGCCAGCCTCTTAAACACTGAAGCTTTCTTT. Amino acids: CASLLNTEAFF.

V gene TRBV7-9 combines with J gene TRBJ1-4; maybe TRBD1 (6 bases). With 7 bases removed from V and 8 bases from J, the gap between germline ends came to 17 bases. CDR1 SEHNR and CDR2 FQNEAQ come from the germline V gene (reference sequence). This CDR3 is 14 amino acids long. CDR3 sequence reads: CASTLITGSEKLFF. In DNA, the CDR3 is TGTGCCAGCACTCTGATTACAGGGAGCGAAAAACTGTTTTTT.

The chain is built from TRBV19 and TRBJ2-3, with D perhaps matching TRBD1 (6 bases). V lost 5 bases and J 3 bases, leaving 15 bases between the germline ends. The CDR3 covers 15 residues. Germline CDR1 reads LNHDA; CDR2 reads SQIVND (reference sequence). This CDR3 reads CASSPTGMETDTQYF. In DNA form, the CDR3 reads TGTGCCAGTAGTCCCACAGGGATGGAAACAGATACGCAGTATTTT. The entire variable domain, with the rest obtained from reference TRBV19 and TRBJ2-3, is as follows: DGGITQSPKYLFRKEGQNVTLSCEQNLNHDAMYWYRQDPGQGLRLIYYSQIVNDFQKGDIAEGYSVSREKKESFPLTVTSAQKNPTAFYLCASSPTGMETDTQYFGPGTRLTVL.

This clone has just one count. The gene calls are TRBV10-3 and TRBJ2-7; the match to TRBD1 covers 8 bases. V shed 6 bases and J 5 bases; nucleotides not matched to a gene: 9. The CDR3 extends over 14 amino acids. CDR1 ENHRY and CDR2 SYGVKD come from the germline V gene. As DNA, the CDR3 is TGTGCCATCAGCCCAGGACAGGGAAGGGACGAGCAGTACTTC. It yields the protein CAISPGQGRDEQYF.

A single count supports this clone. The CDR3 spells CASSSAAEQYF. The CDR3 nucleotides read TGTGCCAGCAGTTCGGCGGCCGAGCAGTACTTC. The chain joins TRBV12-3 or TRBV12-4 to TRBJ2-7; D unresolved. This CDR3 contains 11 residues. The ends were cut back, 4 bases at V and 6 bases at J, with 7 bases in the middle.

The V gene is TRBV27, the J gene TRBJ1-1; perhaps TRBD1 as D (5 bases). Trimming pared 3 bases from V and 0 bases from J, leaving 14 bases between. Per the germline V gene, CDR1 is MNHEY and CDR2 is SMNVEV (reference sequence). The CDR3 spans 16 residues. This CDR3 reads CASSFPPRALNTEAFF. The CDR3 bases are TGTGCCAGCAGTTTTCCCCCCAGGGCCCTGAACACTGAAGCTTTCTTT.

The V call is TRBV9, the J call TRBJ1-1; perhaps TRBD1 as D (5 bases). The CDR3 has 15 amino acids. Germline CDR1 reads SGDLS; CDR2 reads YYNGEE. The V gene lost 1 base and the J gene lost 3 bases, with 13 bases spanning the gap. DNA of the CDR3: TGTGCCAGCAGCGTATCCGCAGGGAGGGACACTGAAGCTTTCTTT. Its translation: CASSVSAGRDTEAFF.

In DNA form, the CDR3 reads TGTGCCAGCAGCTCCTGGACTAGGAACACAGATACGCAGTATTTT. Its protein product is CASSSWTRNTDTQYF. V gene TRBV7-9 combines with J gene TRBJ2-3, with 7 nucleotides matching TRBD2. Germline V gene data show CDR1 as SEHNR and CDR2 as FQNEAQ (reference sequence). V shed 4 bases and J 2 bases; nucleotides not matched to a gene: 6. The CDR3 contains 15 residues.

Written as DNA, the CDR3 is TGTGCCAGCAGCCTCCGACCTAGCGGCAACGAGCAGTACTTC. This translates into CASSLRPSGNEQYF. This chain connects TRBV27 to TRBJ2-7; 7 bases fit TRBD2. The CDR3 is 14 residues long. The germline V gene has CDR1 MNHEY and CDR2 SMNVEV (reference sequence). Trimming removed 6 bases from V and 5 bases from J; junction bases left unmatched: 10.

This chain connects TRBV30 to TRBJ1-1; 11 bases agree with TRBD1. Losses at the gene ends were 6 bases for V and 4 bases for J; bases not matched to a gene: 13. The CDR3 is 16 residues long. CDR1 is GTSNPN and CDR2 is SVGIG in the germline V gene (reference sequence). The CDR3 sequence: CACNPRDRGRSTEAFF. The DNA of the CDR3 is TGTGCCTGTAATCCCCGGGACAGGGGGAGGAGCACTGAAGCTTTCTTT.

The table lists this clone with a count of one. CDR3 amino acids: CATSRDGAGPTDTQYF. The CDR3 DNA follows: TGTGCCACCAGCAGAGATGGGGCGGGGCCCACAGATACGCAGTATTTT. The genes are TRBV15 and TRBJ2-3; D may be TRBD2 (6 bases). The V end lost 0 bases, the J end lost 2 bases, and 12 bases lay between the germline ends. Germline V lookup: CDR1 LNHNV, CDR2 YYDKDF (reference sequence). This CDR3 is built from 16 residues. Complete variable domain (other parts from reference TRBV15 and TRBJ2-3): DAMVIQNPRYQVTQFGKPVTLSCSQTLNHNVMYWYQQKSSQAPKLLFHYYDKDFNNEADTPDNFQSRRPNTSFCFLDIRSPGLGDTAMYLCATSRDGAGPTDTQYFGPGTRLTVL.

The gene calls are TRBV7-9 and TRBJ1-3, with 9 nucleotides matching TRBD1. The CDR3 is made up of 16 amino acids. V lost 6 bases to trimming and J lost 1 base; unmatched junction nucleotides: 7. CDR1 SEHNR and CDR2 FQNEAQ come from the germline V gene (reference sequence). The DNA for the CDR3 is TGTGCCAGCAGGTCCGACAGGGGGGTTTCTGGAAACACCATATATTTT. This codes for CASRSDRGVSGNTIYF.

This chain links TRBV7-9 with TRBJ2-5; 11 nucleotides align to TRBD2. Per the germline V gene, CDR1 is SEHNR and CDR2 is FQNEAQ (reference sequence). The ends lost 0 bases at V and 5 bases at J; junction bases unmatched: 5. The CDR3 is 16 residues long. The CDR3, as DNA: TGTGCCAGCAGCTTAGCGAGCCTAGCGGGGGGTGAGACCCAGTACTTC. Translation: CASSLASLAGGETQYF.

The V call is TRBV9, the J call TRBJ2-3; 9 nucleotides line up with TRBD1. Germline trimming cut 2 bases from V and 2 bases from J; bases unmatched to any gene: 6. There are 16 residues in the CDR3. Germline assignment: CDR1 SGDLS and CDR2 YYNGEE. DNA for the CDR3: TGTGCCAGCAGCGTCTCCGGGACAGGGTTCACAGATACGCAGTATTTT. This gives the protein CASSVSGTGFTDTQYF.

The rearrangement joins TRBV6-6 to TRBJ2-3; 8 bases are a match to TRBD2. CDR3 length: 15 amino acids. Per the germline V gene, CDR1 is MNHNY and CDR2 is SVGAGI (reference sequence). V gave up 6 bases and J gave up 3 bases; unmatched junction bases: 8. CDR3 amino acids: CASRFSGGPTDTQYF. DNA of the CDR3: TGTGCCAGCAGGTTTTCGGGGGGGCCAACAGATACGCAGTATTTT.

V and J are TRBV25-1 and TRBJ2-7; the D gene is possibly TRBD2 (5 bases). The CDR3 covers 15 residues. Trimming took 4 bases from V and 1 from J, leaving 14 bases between them. Germline loops: CDR1 MGHDK, CDR2 SYGVNS. CDR3 nucleotides: TGTGCCAGCAGTGCATCGAACCGGGGATCCTACGAGCAGTACTTC. It yields the protein CASSASNRGSYEQYF.

The chain joins TRBV6-5 to TRBJ2-4; TRBD1 matches at 8 bases. Germline V gives CDR1 MNHEY, CDR2 SVGAGI. J was trimmed by 10 bases and V by 4 bases; bases with no gene match: 3. There are 12 residues in the CDR3. CDR3 coding DNA: TGTGCCAGCAGTTCCGACAGGGGTATTCAGTACTTC. This sequence encodes CASSSDRGIQYF.

This sequence joins TRBV5-1 and TRBJ1-4, with 10 bases identical to TRBD1. This CDR3 has 17 residues. The V segment lost 0 bases and the J segment 8 bases; nucleotides outside the gene matches: 10. CDR1 and CDR2 from the germline V gene are SGHRS and YFSETQ. The CDR3 DNA sequence: TGCGCCAGCAGCTTGGCCGCGGGACAGGGGATTGCGGAAAAACTGTTTTTT. Translated: CASSLAAGQGIAEKLFF.

This chain joins TRBV12-3 or TRBV12-4 and TRBJ2-1; tentatively, D is TRBD2 (6 bases). V was trimmed by 8 bases and J by 6 bases, leaving 11 bases between them. This CDR3 is 12 amino acids long. The CDR3 region is CASGRDSNEQFF. CDR3 nucleotide sequence: TGTGCCAGCGGACGGGACTCCAATGAGCAGTTCTTC.

The V gene is TRBV10-3, the J gene TRBJ1-2, with 9 bases lining up with TRBD1. CDR1 ENHRY and CDR2 SYGVKD come from the germline V gene. Unmatched junction bases numbered 11, after V lost 4 bases and J lost 11 bases. This CDR3 spans 14 amino acids. The CDR3 coding sequence is TGTGCCATCAGTGCCGGGACAGGGATTAGTGGGTACACCTTC. This translates into CAISAGTGISGYTF.

This rearrangement joins TRBV19 to TRBJ1-2, with TRBD1 matching 7 bases. The CDR3 runs 13 residues. The germline V gene encodes CDR1 LNHDA and CDR2 SQIVND (reference sequence). Trimming cost V 8 bases and J 6 bases; bases outside gene matches: 9. The CDR3 nucleotides read TGTGCCAGTGCAGACAGGGCCGGGGATGGCTACACCTTC. It is translated as CASADRAGDGYTF.

V is TRBV19 and J is TRBJ1-2; 7 bases fit TRBD1. V was pared by 6 bases and J by 2 bases, with 6 bases of the junction left unmatched. Germline loops: CDR1 LNHDA, CDR2 SQIVND (reference sequence). The CDR3 totals 14 residues. The CDR3 loop reads CASSRSGGNYGYTF. In DNA form, the CDR3 reads TGTGCCAGTAGCAGGTCAGGGGGAAACTATGGCTACACCTTC.